A single sample gave rise to the 11 T cell receptor beta chains below, sequenced in a study of blood T cell repertoires in COVID-19. Some clones are missing from TCRdb's copy, which holds only in-frame ones; the method was immunoSEQ multiplex PCR. This sample has about 140,000 clones, with about four fifths found just once. Material for sequencing was peripheral blood. These receptors all come from a man at least 80 years old with acute or convalescent COVID-19.

J is TRBJ2-1 and V is TRBV24-1, with 8 bases fitting TRBD2. V dropped 1 base and J dropped 6; count of bases not matched to a gene: 4. The CDR3 totals 15 residues. In germline, CDR1 is KGHDR, CDR2 SFDVKD. CDR3 bases: TGTGCCACCAGTGATTTACGGGGGGGCCTCAATGAGCAGTTCTTC. Protein: CATSDLRGGLNEQFF.

In the case of this clone: The sample carries other DNA sequences with the same CDR3. The chain carries TRBV5-1 and TRBJ2-7; 11 bases agree with TRBD1. The junction had 2 bases not matched to a gene; V was cut back by 3 bases and J by 3 bases. Per the germline V gene, CDR1 is SGHRS and CDR2 is YFSETQ. This CDR3 comprises 14 residues. The DNA of the CDR3 is TGCGCCAGCAGCTCCGGGACAGGGGGCTACGAGCAGTACTTC. This gives the protein CASSSGTGGYEQYF.

In its sample, this clone was seen once. The chain combines TRBV6-2 or TRBV6-3 with TRBJ1-2, with D tentatively TRBD1 (6 bases). Trimming took off 6 bases at V and 4 bases at J, with 18 bases between the two ends. This CDR3 has 15 residues. Germline loops: CDR1 MNHEY, CDR2 SVGEGT. The DNA for the CDR3 is TGTGCCAGCAGCGACCGACAGGCAGGGTCCTATGGCTACACCTTC. Amino acid sequence: CASSDRQAGSYGYTF.

The V gene is TRBV5-1, the J gene TRBJ1-2; perhaps TRBD1 as D (6 bases). The CDR3 is made up of 16 amino acids. From germline, CDR1 is SGHRS and CDR2 YFSETQ. Trimming pared 0 bases from V and 3 bases from J, leaving 15 bases between. In DNA form, the CDR3 reads TGCGCCAGCAGCTTGGTTACCGGACAGAAGGACTATGGCTACACCTTC. This gives the protein CASSLVTGQKDYGYTF.

V is TRBV28 and J is TRBJ1-6; TRBD1 matches 7 bases. From germline, CDR1 is MDHEN and CDR2 SYDVKM. The ends lost 5 bases at V and 16 bases at J; junction bases unmatched: 8. The CDR3 has 12 residues. The CDR3 is CASSLGQRSLHF. Here the CDR3 DNA reads TGTGCCAGCAGTCTGGGACAGCGTTCACTCCACTTT.

This chain connects TRBV9 to TRBJ1-5, with TRBD1 identical over 8 bases. Germline V gives CDR1 SGDLS, CDR2 YYNGEE. This CDR3 contains 15 residues. V gave up 0 bases and J gave up 3 bases; unmatched junction bases: 2. The CDR3 region has the DNA TGTGCCAGCAGCGTAGGTCAGGGGGCCAATCAGCCCCAGCATTTT. Protein product: CASSVGQGANQPQHF. The entire variable domain, with the rest obtained from reference TRBV9 and TRBJ1-5, is as follows: DSGVTQTPKHLITATGQRVTLRCSPRSGDLSVYWYQQSLDQGLQFLIQYYNGEERAKGNILERFSAQQFPDLHSELNLSSLELGDSALYFCASSVGQGANQPQHFGDGTRLSIL.

In its sample, this clone was seen once. The chain joins TRBV5-1 to TRBJ1-4; D may be TRBD1 (5 bases). The length of the CDR3 is 14 residues. V shed 6 bases and J shed 0 bases, with 9 bases lying between them. The germline V gene has CDR1 SGHRS and CDR2 YFSETQ. As DNA, the CDR3 is TGCGCCAGCACCCAGGGTGCAACTAATGAAAAACTGTTTTTT. Its translation is CASTQGATNEKLFF.

The chain is built from TRBV5-6 and TRBJ1-5; no clear D gene. This CDR3 contains 13 residues. V lost 0 bases to trimming and J lost 6 bases, with 7 bases between them. CDR1 SGHDT and CDR2 YYEEEE come from the germline V gene. This CDR3 reads CASSLEPGQPQHF. The CDR3 region has the DNA TGTGCCAGCAGCTTGGAACCAGGTCAGCCCCAGCATTTT.

This chain joins TRBV5-5 and TRBJ1-5; D is unclear. The CDR3 spans 18 residues. Germline V CDR1 and CDR2: SGHKS, YYEKEE (reference sequence). V was pared by 0 bases and J by 0 bases, with 16 bases between. This CDR3 reads CASSLVVTAETSNQPQHF. Here the CDR3 DNA reads TGTGCCAGCAGCTTGGTCGTTACCGCAGAAACTAGCAATCAGCCCCAGCATTTT.

The CDR3 coding sequence is TGCAGCGTTGCGTCCCTCAATCAGGGTGAGCAGTACTTC. This translates into CSVASLNQGEQYF. The genes are TRBV29-1 and TRBJ2-7; tentatively, D is TRBD1 (5 bases). The CDR3 is 13 residues long. Germline assignment: CDR1 SQVTM and CDR2 ANQGSEA. V was cut by 4 bases and J by 7 bases, with 17 bases left in between.

V and J are TRBV7-9 and TRBJ2-5; TRBD2 matches 13 bases. Trimming took 6 bases from V and 3 from J; bases not matched to a gene: 7. Germline V gene data show CDR1 as SEHNR and CDR2 as FQNEAQ (reference sequence). The CDR3 length is 16 residues. The CDR3 DNA follows: TGTGCCAGCAGTTTCGGCACTAGCGGGGGGGAAGAGACCCAGTACTTC. As protein: CASSFGTSGGEETQYF.